This TCR beta chain comes out of a study of T cell clonality in common variable immunodeficiency. The table lists this clone with many counts. The read ends 3 residues before the CDR3 terminus; that terminus is restored from the germline J gene. The table came from immunoSEQ multiplex PCR; TCRdb's copy has only in-frame clones and leaves some out. This sample shows tens of thousands of clones and no singletons; roughly 2.1% rests with the ten largest. Germline values: CDR1 LGHNT, CDR2 FRNRAP. V gave up 1 base and J gave up 3 bases, with 11 bases separating them. This CDR3 is built from 15 residues. The sequence was obtained from a person aged 18 to 75 in good health. The chain couples TRBV12-5 to TRBJ2-3; D might be TRBD1 (5 bases). The sequenced material came from peripheral blood mononuclear cells. This chain's CDR3 is CASGLGSGLTDTQYF. The sequenced CDR3 bases are TGTGCTAGTGGTTTGGGCTCAGGGTTGACAGATACG.